This TCR beta chain appears in the sequencing data of a study of neurological immune-mediated disorders (dated by TCRdb to about 2019). For the wider study: Among the roughly 35 multiple sclerosis patients, 31 had relapsing-remitting MS and 3 had secondary progressive MS. Peripheral blood TCR-beta repertoires from patients with HTLV-I-associated myelopathy (HAM/TSP), patients with multiple sclerosis, and healthy controls were compared in the study using UMI-based sequencing. The approximately 100 TCR-beta libraries included longitudinal samples, technical triplicates and paired sorted CD4+ and CD8+ T-cell subsets alongside PBMC samples. The cohort comprised about 70 subjects: 15 or so HAM/TSP patients, approximately 34 multiple sclerosis patients and 20 or so healthy controls. Broad study findings and their caveats: Across subjects, expanded clones never shared an identical CDR3 amino acid sequence, which suggests that the TCR-beta repertoires in every group were private. TCR clonal expansion was highest in HAM/TSP patients and lowest in MS patients, with MS patients falling below even healthy controls. No clinical or MRI features were associated with the MS cluster, and the authors said that larger cohorts are needed. Phylogenetic analysis grouped repertoires from 18 of 34 MS patients into a cluster of related CDR3 sequences, suggesting a possible repertoire-level signature.

This clonotype occurred many times. Its binding antigen is unknown. No base qualities exist here, and no much larger clone lies one base off it. cDNA synthesis used template-switch 5'RACE with a primer carrying a 10-nucleotide random unique molecular identifier tagging each TCR transcript. Every sequencing run yielded over 180 million TCR-beta sequences covering 15-18 subjects. Total RNA was extracted with the RNeasy kit. TCR-beta VDJ regions were amplified with primers for the TCR constant region and the 5'RACE anchor, using the KAPA Real-time Library Amplification kit. Sample indexes and Illumina adaptors were added in a first PCR, after which library yield was increased in a second PCR. After Ampure bead purification, the roughly 650 bp TCR product was size-selected on a 2% E-gel SizeSelection system. Before pooling, library quality was checked on a Bioanalyzer, concentration was measured with Qubit, and libraries were quantified with the Kapa Library Quantification kit. An Illumina HiSeq 2500 sequenced the libraries paired-end 2 x 150 bp. To increase sequence diversity, about 23-32% phiX was spiked into each library pool. Per the original workflow: The UMI-based MiGEC pipeline processed quality-filtered reads and removed over 80% of raw TCR sequences during error correction. VDJ genes were aligned to IMGT germline references, and clonotypes were defined by unique CDR3 amino acid sequence plus V-J genes. Clonal expansion, Shannon diversity, and CDR3 relatedness (CalcPairwiseDistances, ClusterSamples) were evaluated with VDJtools, and phylogenetic trees were built with CLCbio workbench. Expanded clones were defined as having at least 8 unique UMIs, based on coefficient-of-variation modelling across technical triplicates. TCRdb reanalyzed the raw reads on its own, using fastp at Q25 for trimming and MiXCR for clone calling, and kept in-frame beta chains. Identical CDR3 protein sequences are pooled into one entry, listed with their most common genes and DNA. TCRdb's processing, not the authors' own work, is the source of the V and J calls. Present in this sample are tens of thousands of distinct CDR3 sequences, about 3.7% of which were seen just once. The top ten hold 6% to 7% of the sample.

CDR1 and CDR2 (LGHNA, YNFKEQ) derive from the germline V gene. The cysteine opens and the phenylalanine closes a CDR3 of 16 amino acids. The kept DNA is CDR3 alone, 48 bases in frame from the first base. Between the V and J ends, shortened by 1 base and 2 bases respectively, the junction contains 15 bases. Unsorted PBMC libraries were generated from 2 million PBMCs stored in RNAlater at -80 °C until RNA extraction. The multiple sclerosis patients were enrolled in a US clinical protocol that evaluated disease progression with magnetic resonance imaging. Peripheral blood was subjected to Ficoll-Hypaque density gradient centrifugation to isolate PBMCs, which were then cryopreserved in liquid nitrogen.

Recombination linked TRBV4-2 to TRBJ2-7; the D gene is possibly TRBD1 or TRBD2, each agreeing over 5 bases. Sequencing input: PBMCs. This receptor was identified in a man aged 60-69 years with multiple sclerosis. The bases are TGTGCCAGCAGCCAAGGAGGGGCGGAGATAGCCTACGAGCAGTACTTC. Translated, it gives CASSQGGAEIAYEQYF.